Listed below are T cell receptor beta chains from one sample, sequenced in a study of T cells after yellow fever vaccination. TCRdb recomputed calls from the 5' RACE reads with MiXCR, one row per CDR3 protein. This table has 120,000 or so distinct CDR3 sequences, 8% to 10% appearing once. The sequenced sample was CD8+ T cells sorted from PBMCs, obtained on the day of the yellow fever booster vaccination. The receptors derive from a man between 18 and 35 years old who received the YFV17D yellow fever vaccine. Each CDR3 is given with its conserved first and last residue. D genes are given only for firm matches. Clone size appears in some rows only: once, few, many, or a class for an expanded clone.

abundance,d_gene,v_gene,j_gene,CDR3nt,CDR3aa
many,.,TRBV3-1,TRBJ2-3,TGTGCCAGCAGCGAAGAGGGCCGGCCGACAGATACGCAGTATTTT,CASSEEGRPTDTQYF
many,.,TRBV9,TRBJ2-7,TGTGCCAGCAGCGTAGCCGGCAGGGTGGAGGACTACGAGCAGTACTTC,CASSVAGRVEDYEQYF
few,.,TRBV7-6,TRBJ2-2,TGTGCCAGCTCCTATTCGGGGGACACCGGGGAGCTGTTTTTT,CASSYSGDTGELFF
.,.,TRBV10-3,TRBJ1-5,TGTGCCATCAGTGACAGGGGTAAGGACAATCAGCCCCAGCATTTT,CAISDRGKDNQPQHF
.,TRBD1,TRBV12-3/TRBV12-4,TRBJ2-1,TGTGCCAGCAGTCCTCCGGGACAGGTTTCTCACCCGCACAATGAGCAGTTCTTC,CASSPPGQVSHPHNEQFF
.,.,TRBV16,TRBJ1-5,TGTGCCAGCAGCCAATGGGAGGGTAGCAATCAGCCCCAGCATTTT,CASSQWEGSNQPQHF
few,TRBD2,TRBV7-3,TRBJ2-3,TGTGCCAGCAGCTTAACGTTGGGACTAGCAGGGAGAGATACGCAGTATTTT,CASSLTLGLAGRDTQYF
.,TRBD1,TRBV20-1,TRBJ1-2,TGCAGTGCTAGTGGGGACAGGGGTAACTATGGCTACACCTTC,CSASGDRGNYGYTF
few,.,TRBV7-2,TRBJ2-3,TGTGCCAGCAGCTCGTTCGGTAGGGACATTACGCAGTATTTT,CASSSFGRDITQYF
many,.,TRBV6-2/TRBV6-3,TRBJ2-1,TGTGCCAGCAAAGGTAGTAGCGAGTCCATCTACAATGAGCAGTTCTTC,CASKGSSESIYNEQFF
.,.,TRBV4-2,TRBJ1-1,TGTGCCAGCAGCCAACCATCGACAGGTCCGAACACTGAAGCTTTCTTT,CASSQPSTGPNTEAFF
few,.,TRBV9,TRBJ2-1,TGTGCCAGCAGCTCAGGGGTAGCGTATGAGCAGTTCTTC,CASSSGVAYEQFF
few,.,TRBV7-9,TRBJ1-4,TGTGCCCCCGAAAGGCTGGCGGCTAATGAAAAACTGTTTTTT,CAPERLAANEKLFF